This T cell receptor beta chain was profiled in a study of OX40 agonist ivuxolimab in advanced cancers. On the study more broadly: While on treatment, patients had intravenous ivuxolimab at 0.01 to 10 mg/kg every 2 weeks. Recorded diagnoses for dose-escalation patients were hepatocellular carcinoma, melanoma, renal cell or head and neck cancer. Previous treatment with anti-PD-1, anti-PD-L1 or anti-CTLA-4 therapy was allowed; about 37% had received some.

TCRdb keeps only in-frame clones here, not all; method: immunoSEQ multiplex PCR. This sample yields some 84,000 clones, of which about 91% are seen a single time; 0.19% belongs to the top ten. This CDR3 region has 13 residues. Trimming cost V 2 bases and J 5 bases, with 4 bases left between them. Germline V gives CDR1 KGHSH, CDR2 LQKENI. Study findings and constraints: With doses of 0.1 to 3.0 mg/kg, CD4+ and CD8+ blood T cells had undergone clonal expansion by week 6.

Concerning this clone: Antigen specificity is unknown.

The V and J genes are TRBV18 and TRBJ1-6; no clear D gene. Sequenced material: CD4+ or CD8+ T cells sorted from blood, taken in a trial of the OX40 agonist ivuxolimab. The clonotype was recovered from an adult with an advanced solid tumor such as melanoma, head and neck, liver or kidney cancer. Written as DNA, the CDR3 is TGTGCCAGCTCACCAGTGGATAATTCACCCCTCCACTTT. Protein sequence: CASSPVDNSPLHF.